The TCR beta chain described here comes from a study of low-dose radiotherapy and immunotherapy resistance in tumors. On the study more broadly: The fractionation for Cohort 1 was 0.5 Gy per fraction every 2 weeks, totaling 6.5 Gy.

Time point of the sample: after trial treatment. Treatment specified: LDRT plus nivolumab, ipilimumab, low-dose cyclophosphamide and aspirin (RACIN trial). The treatment that donors received included nivolumab, ipilimumab, aspirin, low-dose cyclophosphamide and low-dose radiotherapy. Primers targeting TRAV and TRBV primed first-strand cDNA, covering alpha and beta chains. A constant-region primer paired with the V-primer adapter amplified TCRs over about 19 PCR cycles. TCRdb used MiXCR to reprocess the reads, holding one entry per CDR3 protein. Among roughly 38,000 distinct CDR3 sequences listed, roughly 20% were seen once. The sample was PBMCs, taken after low-dose radiotherapy plus immunotherapy. The source is a female donor with ovarian cancer.

Here the CDR3 reads CSAQDSPDSYEQFF. CDR3 nucleotides: TGCAGTGCGCAAGACTCCCCTGACTCCTATGAGCAGTTCTTC. The chain is built from TRBV20-1 and TRBJ2-1; no clear D gene. CDR1 is DFQATT and CDR2 is SNEGSKA in the germline V gene (reference sequence). The CDR3 sequence is 14 residues long. V was shortened by 6 bases and J by 8 bases, with 20 bases between the two germline ends.